The clone carrying this T cell receptor (beta chain) was recorded once. Its antigen is still unknown. Here immunoSEQ multiplex PCR was the method, and the copy in TCRdb shows in-frame clones only, minus some. Of about 69,000 clones listed, under 85% are singletons. Within the ViraFEST assay, antigen-specific CD4+ T cells underwent expansion with viral peptide pools prior to sequencing. Isolation of CD4+ T cells took place after 10 days of culture. Of the BNT162b2 and mRNA-1273 vaccines, participants received two doses of one or the other. This record belongs to a study of vaccination effects on CD4 cells after COVID-19. This TCR derives from a human donor who received a COVID-19 vaccine. This specimen consisted of CD4+ T cells from PBMCs cultured with HCoV-OC43 spike peptides, obtained after COVID-19 vaccination. As to subset: HCoV-OC43 spike overlapping peptide pool stimulation.

The CDR3 DNA is TGTGCCAGCATGTTAAAAGGGGGCTCCTACGAGCAGTACGTC. It translates to CASMLKGGSYEQYV. The chain joins TRBV27 to TRBJ2-7; possible D gene TRBD1, 6 bases. The CDR3 runs to 14 residues. The germline V gene has CDR1 MNHEY and CDR2 SMNVEV (reference sequence). V gave up 7 bases and J gave up 0 bases, with 13 bases separating them.